This T cell receptor (beta chain) was identified during a study of cytomegalovirus exposure and HLA in healthy donors. Whole-study findings and limits: Rare TCR sequences dominated, though some public TCRs recurred in many donors.

This table comes from immunoSEQ multiplex PCR, and its TCRdb copy is limited to in-frame clones, with some not included. The sample yields under 200,000 clones, 86% seen once. With V trimmed by 0 bases and J by 4 bases, 4 bases remained unmatched. The CDR3 extends over 15 amino acids. CDR1 and CDR2 (germline): MDHEN, SYDVKM. Remarks on this clone: The antigen remains unidentified.

V and J are TRBV28 and TRBJ1-1; 8 bases are a match to TRBD1. The material sequenced was PBMCs. This sequence originates from a woman under 30 in good health and CMV-seronegative. The CDR3 bases are TGTGCCAGCAGTTTATGGACAGGGGCGGCCACTGAAGCTTTCTTT. This sequence encodes CASSLWTGAATEAFF.